The 8 T cell receptor beta chains below come from one sample, sequenced in a study of T-cell reconstitution after alpha-beta-depleted transplantation in children listed by TCRdb under 2016. Library construction relied on PCR. The sequencer was an Illumina HiSeq 2500. Molecular barcoding was employed in the preparation of TCR libraries, with unique molecular identifiers being used to normalize TCRbeta repertoire quantification. TCRdb took the public reads, trimmed them with fastp at Q25, ran MiXCR for clone calling and kept in-frame beta chains. Every CDR3 protein is listed once, alongside the most common genes and DNA of its rows. This sample comprises some 340,000 distinct CDR3 sequences, 10% of them detected only once. The top ten hold less than 2.5% of the sample. This material consisted of PBMCs from the stem cell graft donor, taken from the stem cell graft. The receptors stem from a human donor who donated a stem cell graft to a child with acute lymphoblastic leukemia.

This clonotype has at least ten counts. This chain joins TRBV6-2 or TRBV6-3 and TRBJ2-5; no reliable D call. Germline lookup yields CDR1 MNHEY and CDR2 SVGEGT. V shed 6 bases and J shed 4 bases, with 9 bases lying between them. The CDR3 runs to 12 residues. CDR3 DNA: TGTGCCAGCAGGACGGTGACAGAGACCCAGTACTTC. It is translated as CASRTVTETQYF.

The chain combines TRBV5-1 with TRBJ2-7; tentatively, D is TRBD1 or TRBD2 (5 bases each). V dropped 4 bases and J dropped 5 bases, with 22 bases sitting between them. In germline, CDR1 is SGHRS, CDR2 YFSETQ. The CDR3 is 16 residues long. In nucleotides, the CDR3 is TGCGCCAGCAGCGGCTCCCGGGGCGGATATTTGCACGAGCAGTACTTC. This sequence encodes CASSGSRGGYLHEQYF.

The gene calls are TRBV7-9 and TRBJ1-1; possibly TRBD1 for D (5 bases). Germline lookup yields CDR1 SEHNR and CDR2 FQNEAQ (reference sequence). The CDR3 has 15 residues. V was pared by 5 bases and J by 1 base, with 14 bases between. Written as DNA, the CDR3 is TGTGCCAGCAGCGCACTTCAGGGCACGAACACTGAAGCTTTCTTT. It specifies CASSALQGTNTEAFF.

This clonotype was counted only a few times. The rearrangement uses TRBV7-9 and TRBJ2-3, with 7 nucleotides matching TRBD1. The CDR3 totals 16 residues. Losses at the gene ends were 5 bases for V and 2 bases for J; bases not matched to a gene: 10. Germline loops: CDR1 SEHNR, CDR2 FQNEAQ (reference sequence). CDR3 loop: CASSLDRDGHTDTQYF. The CDR3 region has the DNA TGTGCCAGCAGCCTAGACAGGGACGGGCACACAGATACGCAGTATTTT.

The sample holds a few counts of this clonotype. The V gene is TRBV29-1, the J gene TRBJ2-5; D is undetermined. This CDR3 has 12 amino acids. V dropped 6 bases and J dropped 2 bases, with 10 bases sitting between them. Germline lookup yields CDR1 SQVTM and CDR2 ANQGSEA. The CDR3 DNA is TGCAGCGTCTGGAAAGGGCAAGAGACCCAGTACTTC. Protein sequence: CSVWKGQETQYF.

In this sample, this clonotype turned up a few times. The V call is TRBV27, the J call TRBJ2-7, with 8 bases matching TRBD2. The length of the CDR3 is 14 residues. V dropped 8 bases and J dropped 1; count of bases not matched to a gene: 7. Germline V gene data show CDR1 as MNHEY and CDR2 as SMNVEV (reference sequence). Here the CDR3 reads CASASLAVSYEQYF. As DNA, the CDR3 is TGTGCCAGCGCGTCACTAGCGGTTTCCTACGAGCAGTACTTC.

This clonotype occurred a few times. The chain couples TRBV4-3 to TRBJ2-1, with TRBD1 matching 12 bases. V shed 0 bases and J 5 bases; nucleotides not matched to a gene: 2. Germline V lookup: CDR1 LGHNA, CDR2 YSLEER. This CDR3 is built from 16 residues. CDR3 in amino acids: CASSQDRDRGHNEQFF. CDR3 in DNA: TGCGCCAGCAGCCAAGATCGGGACAGGGGGCACAATGAGCAGTTCTTC.

This chain connects TRBV7-8 to TRBJ2-7; TRBD2 agrees at 13 bases. The CDR3 loop spans 16 amino acids. Trimming took 0 bases from V and 5 from J; bases not matched to a gene: 4. Per the germline V gene, CDR1 is SGHVS and CDR2 is FQNEAQ. In DNA form, the CDR3 reads TGTGCCAGCAGCTTAGCCCGAGGACTAGCGGGAGACGAGCAGTACTTC. It specifies CASSLARGLAGDEQYF.